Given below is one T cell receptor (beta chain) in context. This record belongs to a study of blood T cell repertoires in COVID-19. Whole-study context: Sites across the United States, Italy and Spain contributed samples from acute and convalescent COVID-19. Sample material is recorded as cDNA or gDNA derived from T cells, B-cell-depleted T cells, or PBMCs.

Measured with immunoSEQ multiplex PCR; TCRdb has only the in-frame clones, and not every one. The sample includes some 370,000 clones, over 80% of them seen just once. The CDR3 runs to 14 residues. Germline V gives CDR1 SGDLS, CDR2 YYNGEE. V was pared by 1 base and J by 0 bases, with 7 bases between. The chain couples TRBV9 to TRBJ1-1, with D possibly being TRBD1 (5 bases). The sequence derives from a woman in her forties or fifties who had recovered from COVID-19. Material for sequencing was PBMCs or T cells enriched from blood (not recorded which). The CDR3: CASSVTDMNTEAFF. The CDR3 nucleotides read TGTGCCAGCAGCGTAACGGACATGAACACTGAAGCTTTCTTT. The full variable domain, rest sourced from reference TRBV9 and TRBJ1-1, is DSGVTQTPKHLITATGQRVTLRCSPRSGDLSVYWYQQSLDQGLQFLIQYYNGEERAKGNILERFSAQQFPDLHSELNLSSLELGDSALYFCASSVTDMNTEAFFGQGTRLTVV.